The rows below give T cell receptor beta chains drawn from one sample of a study of T cells after yellow fever vaccination. MiXCR was run by TCRdb on the 5' RACE reads, yielding one entry per CDR3 protein. The sample lists some 500,000 distinct CDR3 sequences, approximately 13% occurring once. Sequenced here: PBMCs, sampled on the day of the yellow fever booster vaccination. The receptors originated from a man in his thirties or forties who received the YFV17D yellow fever vaccine. Each CDR3 is given with its conserved first and last residue. Fields, in order: V gene, D gene, CDR3 length, CDR3 protein. A D gene is named only where the DNA matches it firmly.

v_call: TRBV7-2
d_call: .
cdr3_length: 14
cdr3_aa: CASSVRFLGQPQHF

v_call: TRBV6-2/TRBV6-3
d_call: TRBD2
cdr3_length: 17
cdr3_aa: CASSYSNGRADTGELFF

v_call: TRBV12-3/TRBV12-4
d_call: .
cdr3_length: 14
cdr3_aa: CASSPSDRAVEAFF

v_call: TRBV27
d_call: TRBD1
cdr3_length: 17
cdr3_aa: CASSLGQPGQTTYEQYF

v_call: TRBV4-2
d_call: TRBD2
cdr3_length: 15
cdr3_aa: CASSQASGRVETQYF

v_call: TRBV4-3
d_call: .
cdr3_length: 15
cdr3_aa: CASSQGQGGRETQYF

v_call: TRBV6-2/TRBV6-3
d_call: TRBD2
cdr3_length: 16
cdr3_aa: CASRLRLAGKNNEQFF

v_call: TRBV6-1
d_call: .
cdr3_length: 13
cdr3_aa: CASTLAQGLEQYF

v_call: TRBV7-2
d_call: TRBD2
cdr3_length: 12
cdr3_aa: CASRTSADTQYF

v_call: TRBV2
d_call: TRBD2
cdr3_length: 16
cdr3_aa: CASARQTSGNQETQYF

v_call: TRBV7-8
d_call: .
cdr3_length: 14
cdr3_aa: CASSPGAGVSPLHF

v_call: TRBV10-2
d_call: .
cdr3_length: 14
cdr3_aa: CASRKGTASYEQYF

v_call: TRBV5-1
d_call: TRBD1
cdr3_length: 16
cdr3_aa: CASRGQLSSGANVLTF

v_call: TRBV7-9
d_call: .
cdr3_length: 15
cdr3_aa: CASSSEGGRQETQYF

v_call: TRBV4-2
d_call: .
cdr3_length: 17
cdr3_aa: CASSQEETGGSFEKLFF

v_call: TRBV5-5
d_call: .
cdr3_length: 14
cdr3_aa: CASSRAGPQETQYF

v_call: TRBV6-4
d_call: TRBD2
cdr3_length: 13
cdr3_aa: CASSDLTSGEQFF

v_call: TRBV4-3
d_call: .
cdr3_length: 16
cdr3_aa: CASSQFPGGSSYEQYF

v_call: TRBV6-2/TRBV6-3
d_call: TRBD2
cdr3_length: 15
cdr3_aa: CASSYGGTSDNEQFF

v_call: TRBV5-6
d_call: .
cdr3_length: 13
cdr3_aa: CASSLASIWEQYF

v_call: TRBV19
d_call: TRBD2
cdr3_length: 16
cdr3_aa: CASSPTITGGHNEQFF

v_call: TRBV6-5
d_call: TRBD2
cdr3_length: 17
cdr3_aa: CASSSPRGGSDYNEQFF

v_call: TRBV7-8
d_call: .
cdr3_length: 16
cdr3_aa: CASSLGSLGLNTEAFF

v_call: TRBV6-5
d_call: .
cdr3_length: 17
cdr3_aa: CASSYSSVMGTTDTQYF

v_call: TRBV19
d_call: TRBD2
cdr3_length: 15
cdr3_aa: CASSIFSGKQNEQFF

v_call: TRBV7-3
d_call: TRBD2
cdr3_length: 16
cdr3_aa: CASSLTMRTSTNEQFF

v_call: TRBV7-9
d_call: TRBD2
cdr3_length: 15
cdr3_aa: CASSSRGGGQETQYF

v_call: TRBV20-1
d_call: .
cdr3_length: 13
cdr3_aa: CSATGDGNSPLHF

v_call: TRBV28
d_call: .
cdr3_length: 15
cdr3_aa: CASSLSRAPQETQYF

v_call: TRBV12-3/TRBV12-4
d_call: TRBD2
cdr3_length: 16
cdr3_aa: CASSLYRLAGDNEQFF

v_call: TRBV29-1
d_call: TRBD2
cdr3_length: 13
cdr3_aa: CSVGTGGPDTQYF

v_call: TRBV10-3
d_call: TRBD1
cdr3_length: 16
cdr3_aa: CAISAAMGQDDEKLFF